This TCR beta chain was recovered during a study of T cells in Graves' hyperthyroidism and ophthalmopathy. Amplified regions were TCR beta CDR3 sequences from RNA transcripts. With the HTBI primer set, the TCR CDR3 went through a first round of RT-PCR. TCRdb used MiXCR to reprocess the multiplex PCR reads, holding one entry per CDR3 protein. Of fewer than 450,000 distinct CDR3 sequences listed, 11% to 15% are singletons. This clonotype has more than one count but fewer than ten. The V gene end was trimmed by 3 bases and the J gene end by 1 base; junction bases not matched to a gene: 4. Germline V gene sequence: CDR1 DFQATT, CDR2 SNEGSKA (reference sequence). This CDR3 has 14 residues.

The clonotype comes from a man in his fifties or sixties with Graves' ophthalmopathy. Sequencing was performed on blood. The chain uses TRBV20-1 and TRBJ2-3, with 7 bases aligning to TRBD1. The CDR3 coding sequence is TGCAGTGCTAGTAGAGGGGGCCGCACAGATACGCAGTATTTT. This translates into CSASRGGRTDTQYF.